This T cell receptor beta chain was profiled in a study of blood T cell repertoires in COVID-19. Study overall: Both acute and convalescent COVID-19 samples were obtained from the United States, Italy and Spain. The cDNA or gDNA used as material had been derived from T cells, B-cell-depleted T cells, or PBMCs.

This CDR3 has 13 amino acids. Per germline, CDR1 SGHTA and CDR2 FQGNSA. The germline V and J ends were trimmed by 0 bases and 5 bases, with 8 bases remaining between them. Original processing methods: Amplified reference gene primers provided the basis for estimating nucleated cell counts. Generated by immunoSEQ multiplex PCR, the TCRdb table keeps only in-frame clones and is missing some. The D gene and trimming were derived from the DNA, and the V and J assignments and clone size from that table. The repertoire holds over 35,000 clones, with about 82% as singletons. J is TRBJ2-7 and V is TRBV7-2; no clear D gene. The material sequenced was peripheral blood. The sequence derives from a human donor in a cohort sampled during active COVID-19. Written as DNA, the CDR3 is TGTGCCAGCAGCTTAGCCCCCCCGGACGAGCAGTACTTC. Its protein is CASSLAPPDEQYF. Based on the CDR3 plus reference TRBV7-2 and TRBJ2-7, the full variable domain is GAGVSQSPSNKVTEKGKDVELRCDPISGHTALYWYRQSLGQGLEFLIYFQGNSAPDKSGLPSDRFSAERTGGSVSTLTIQRTQQEDSAVYLCASSLAPPDEQYFGPGTRLTVT.